The rows below give T cell receptor beta chains drawn from one sample of a study of T cells in Graves' hyperthyroidism and ophthalmopathy. Using its own MiXCR run on the multiplex PCR reads, TCRdb lists one record per CDR3 protein. In the table there are 540,000 or so distinct CDR3 sequences, approximately 15% of which are singletons. Sequenced material: blood. The receptor set was obtained from a woman in her thirties with Graves' hyperthyroidism. CDR3s include the opening cysteine and the closing phenylalanine or tryptophan. The D gene is left open where the match is weak. Expanded clones are given a class, and other clones once, few, many or no size at all.

>TRBV7-6|TRBJ2-2|few|.
TGTGCCAGCAGCTTAAACCCCAACTCTCCCGGGGAGCTGTTTTTT
CASSLNPNSPGELFF
>TRBV4-1|TRBJ2-7|.|TRBD2
TGCGCCAGCAGCCAAGGACGGGCTAGCGGTCTCTACGAGCAGTACTTC
CASSQGRASGLYEQYF
>TRBV20-1|TRBJ2-7|many|TRBD2
TGCAGTGCGGAGGGACTAGCCTACTCCTACGAGCAGTACTTC
CSAEGLAYSYEQYF
>TRBV5-1|TRBJ2-5|.|.
TGCGCCAGCAGCTTAGACCCTCGGGCGGCCCAGTACTTC
CASSLDPRAAQYF
>TRBV6-5|TRBJ1-4|few|TRBD1
TGTGCCAGCAGTTACGACAGGGGGTTTGGTGAAAAACTGTTTTTT
CASSYDRGFGEKLFF
>TRBV29-1|TRBJ1-2|.|.
TGCAGCGCCATTATCGAGGATGGCTACACCTTC
CSAIIEDGYTF
>TRBV3-1|TRBJ2-1|few|.
TGTGCCAGCAGCCAAGATCCCCAAATTTCCGAGCAGTTCTTC
CASSQDPQISEQFF
>TRBV27|TRBJ2-2|many|.
TGTGCCAGCAGTTTACACAAAACCGGGGAGCTGTTTTTT
CASSLHKTGELFF
>TRBV20-1|TRBJ2-3|many|.
TGCAGTGTTTACGGCACAGATACGCAGTATTTT
CSVYGTDTQYF
>TRBV2|TRBJ2-7|many|.
TGTGCCAGCAGTGAAAGACATCAAAGCGAGCAGTACTTC
CASSERHQSEQYF
>TRBV4-2|TRBJ2-7|few|TRBD2
TGTGCCAGCAGCCAAGAGGTGCTAGCGGGATTTCGGAGCTACGAGCAGTACTTC
CASSQEVLAGFRSYEQYF
>TRBV27|TRBJ2-7|few|.
TGTGCCAGCAGAGCGGGTGGGGTCGAGCAGTACTTC
CASRAGGVEQYF
>TRBV29-1|TRBJ2-1|many|.
TGCAGCGTCGTACTACCGTCCTACAATGAGCAGTTCTTC
CSVVLPSYNEQFF
>TRBV7-9|TRBJ1-1|.|.
TGTGCCAGCAGCTTAGACGGAGGGGGATTAAGGTGGACTGAAGCTTTCTTT
CASSLDGGGLRWTEAFF
>TRBV10-3|TRBJ2-3|once|.
TGTGCCATCAGAGCGGACCCCACAGATACGCAGTATTTT
CAIRADPTDTQYF
>TRBV6-1|TRBJ2-6|.|.
TGTGCCAGCAGTCGGGCCTACTCTGGGGCCAACGTCCTGACTTTC
CASSRAYSGANVLTF
>TRBV20-1|TRBJ2-7|many|.
TGCAGTGCTAGTAGGTTCCCTAGCGCTTCCTACGAGCAGTACTTC
CSASRFPSASYEQYF
>TRBV7-2|TRBJ1-5|few|.
TGTGCCAGCAGCTTGAACACTAATCAGCCCCAGCATTTT
CASSLNTNQPQHF
>TRBV11-2|TRBJ1-4|many|.
TGTGCCAGCAGCTTTATGAGCGAAAAACTGTTTTTT
CASSFMSEKLFF
>TRBV20-1|TRBJ2-3|many|TRBD2
TGCAGTGCTAGAGACAACCGGGGGGCAGATACGCAGTATTTT
CSARDNRGADTQYF
>TRBV20-1|TRBJ1-5|many|.
TGCAGTGCTAGCGACAGGAAATATAGCAATCAGCCCCAGCATTTT
CSASDRKYSNQPQHF
>TRBV5-1|TRBJ2-3|.|.
TGCGCCAGCAGCTTGGGCTTCGTAGGAACAGATACGCAGTATTTT
CASSLGFVGTDTQYF
>TRBV2|TRBJ2-7|.|TRBD2
TGTGCCAGCAGTGAGGGTGCTAGCGGGGGCTCCTACGAGCAGTACTTC
CASSEGASGGSYEQYF
>TRBV10-3|TRBJ1-4|few|.
TGTGCCATCAGTGAGTCTTTGGGGCCGTATGAAAAACTGTTTTTT
CAISESLGPYEKLFF
>TRBV4-1|TRBJ2-1|.|TRBD2
TGCGCCAGCAGCCAAGCGGGCGGGACTAGCGGGAACGATGAGCAGTTCTTC
CASSQAGGTSGNDEQFF
>TRBV3-1|TRBJ1-1|.|.
TGTGCCAGCAGCCTTCGAGGCAGGATAAACACTGAAGCTTTCTTT
CASSLRGRINTEAFF
>TRBV19|TRBJ2-1|few|TRBD2
TGTGCCAGTAGTAGGAATAGCGGGAGCCCGTCCTACAATGAGCAGTTCTTC
CASSRNSGSPSYNEQFF
>TRBV20-1|TRBJ2-1|.|.
TGCAGTGCTTGGATTAGACCGGAGCGGAGCTCCTACAATGAGCAGTTCTTC
CSAWIRPERSSYNEQFF
>TRBV7-9|TRBJ2-2|many|.
TGTGCCAGCAGCTTAACCTTCGAACGGGACTCCGGCACCGGGGAGCTGTTTTTT
CASSLTFERDSGTGELFF
>TRBV6-1|TRBJ2-2|.|TRBD2
TGTGCCAGCAGCATACTAGCGGGAGGGCCTTCATCTTCCCGGGAGCTGTTTTTT
CASSILAGGPSSSRELFF
>TRBV7-3|TRBJ1-6|few|.
TGTGCCAGCAGCCCTTACTCCCGGGGACTCAATTCACCCCTCCACTTT
CASSPYSRGLNSPLHF
>TRBV5-8|TRBJ2-5|few|.
TGTGCCGCGGGACAGTCCCGAGAGACCCAGTACTTC
CAAGQSRETQYF
>TRBV3-2|TRBJ2-3|many|.
TGTGCCAGCAGCCAAGAGGTGGTCAGCGGGAGAGATACGCAGTATTTT
CASSQEVVSGRDTQYF
>TRBV3-1|TRBJ1-2|many|.
TGTGCCAGCAGCCAAGATCCAGGTCTCCCCTATGGCTACACCTTC
CASSQDPGLPYGYTF
>TRBV20-1|TRBJ1-2|few|.
TGCAGTGCTAGATATACCCAGAACTATGGCTACACCTTC
CSARYTQNYGYTF
>TRBV19|TRBJ2-1|.|.
TGTGCCAGTAGTATGTCCAATGAGCAGTTCTTC
CASSMSNEQFF
>TRBV28|TRBJ2-7|many|.
TGTGCCAGCAGTTACGGACATTCCTACGAGCAGTACTTC
CASSYGHSYEQYF
>TRBV6-1|TRBJ2-1|.|.
TGTGCCAGCAGTGGATTAAGGGGGGAGAGGGCAAATGAGCAGTTCTTC
CASSGLRGERANEQFF
>TRBV5-1|TRBJ1-1|many|TRBD1
TGCGCCAGCAGCACACAGGGGGGAGGGACTGAAGCTTTCTTT
CASSTQGGGTEAFF
>TRBV27|TRBJ2-3|.|TRBD1
TGTGCCAGCAGTTTCGGGCAGGGGGTAGATACGCAGTATTTT
CASSFGQGVDTQYF
>TRBV5-4|TRBJ1-1|few|.
TGTGCCAGCAGCTTCGGCACTTTGAACACTGAAGCTTTCTTT
CASSFGTLNTEAFF
>TRBV10-3|TRBJ2-5|few|.
TGTGCCATCAGTGAGTCAGCCGAAGAGACCCAGTACTTC
CAISESAEETQYF
>TRBV6-1|TRBJ1-1|many|.
TGTGCCAGCACCCTATCTCCGGCAGGGACTGAAGCTTTCTTT
CASTLSPAGTEAFF
>TRBV27|TRBJ2-3|.|TRBD1
TGTGCCAGCAGCCGGGACAGAAACCCGATCTCAGATACGCAGTATTTT
CASSRDRNPISDTQYF
>TRBV7-2|TRBJ2-7|.|.
TGTGCCAGCACCGCCGCAACCGGCTACGAGCAGTACTTC
CASTAATGYEQYF
>TRBV20-1|TRBJ1-1|many|TRBD1
TGCAGTGCTACCCCAAGACAGGGAATGAACACTGAAGCTTTCTTT
CSATPRQGMNTEAFF
>TRBV19|TRBJ2-1|.|.
TGTGCCAGTAGTATGAGGGATCGGTTTCTTGGTGGGGTCTACAATGAGCAGTTCTTC
CASSMRDRFLGGVYNEQFF
>TRBV9|TRBJ2-2|.|.
TGTGCCAGCAGGGCCACAAGCGCCGGGGAGCTGTTTTTT
CASRATSAGELFF
>TRBV5-4|TRBJ2-7|few|TRBD2
TGTGCCAGCAGCTTGGGGGTAGCGGGAGTCTACGAGCAGTACTTC
CASSLGVAGVYEQYF
>TRBV4-3|TRBJ2-7|few|TRBD1
TGCGCCAGCAGAGCCTCGTTAACCGGGACAGGGGACTACGAGCAGTACTTC
CASRASLTGTGDYEQYF
>TRBV18|TRBJ2-1|.|TRBD1
TGTGCCAGCTCACCACCAAATCACAGGGGATCTACCACCGATGAGCAGTTCTTC
CASSPPNHRGSTTDEQFF
>TRBV12-3/TRBV12-4|TRBJ2-7|many|.
TGTGCCAGCAGTCTACTTCCGGGACGGAAGAGCTCCTACGAGCAGTACTTC
CASSLLPGRKSSYEQYF
>TRBV3-1|TRBJ2-3|.|TRBD2
TGTGCCAGCAGCCAAGATCCCGGGACTAGCGGCACAGATACGCAGTATTTT
CASSQDPGTSGTDTQYF
>TRBV19|TRBJ2-3|.|.
TGTGCCAGTAGCGATACGGCGTCAGATACGCAGTATTTT
CASSDTASDTQYF
>TRBV28|TRBJ2-1|many|.
TGTGCCAGCAGTATAGAGGGTGAGCAGTTCTTC
CASSIEGEQFF
>TRBV15|TRBJ1-4|.|TRBD1
TGTGCCACCAGCCGGAGACAGGGGGCAAGTGAAAAACTGTTTTTT
CATSRRQGASEKLFF
>TRBV3-1|TRBJ1-3|.|.
TGTGCCAGCAGCCAAGCCGGGAGAGGGTCTGGAAACACCATATATTTT
CASSQAGRGSGNTIYF